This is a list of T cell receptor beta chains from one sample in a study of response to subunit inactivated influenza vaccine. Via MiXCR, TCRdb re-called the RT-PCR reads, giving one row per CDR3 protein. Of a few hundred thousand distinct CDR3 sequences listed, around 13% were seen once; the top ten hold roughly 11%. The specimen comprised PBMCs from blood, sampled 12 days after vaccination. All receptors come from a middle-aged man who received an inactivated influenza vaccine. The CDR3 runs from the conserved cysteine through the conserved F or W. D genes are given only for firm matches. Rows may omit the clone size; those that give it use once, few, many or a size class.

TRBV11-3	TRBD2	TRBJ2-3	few	CASSSLGRPSGSLGAKDTQYF	TGTGCCAGCAGCTCACTCGGTCGGCCTAGCGGGAGTTTGGGGGCAAAAGATACGCAGTATTTT
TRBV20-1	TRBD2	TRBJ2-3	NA	CSITRLAGVYDATDTQYF	TGCAGTATAACGAGGCTAGCGGGAGTGTATGACGCGACAGATACGCAGTATTTT
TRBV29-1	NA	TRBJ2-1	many	CSVLGGVKNEQFF	TGCAGCGTTCTTGGAGGGGTCAAGAATGAGCAGTTCTTC
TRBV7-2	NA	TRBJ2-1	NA	CASSLGITYNEQFF	TGTGCCAGCAGCTTAGGTATTACCTACAATGAGCAGTTCTTC
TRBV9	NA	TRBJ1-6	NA	CASSVAFGNSPLHF	TGTGCCAGCAGCGTAGCTTTTGGGAATTCACCCCTCCACTTT
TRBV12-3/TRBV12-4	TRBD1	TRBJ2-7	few	CASSPRGTYEQYF	TGTGCCAGCAGTCCCAGGGGGACCTACGAGCAGTACTTC
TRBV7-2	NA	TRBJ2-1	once	CASSLPGYFSSYNEQFF	TGTGCCAGCAGCCTCCCCGGCTACTTCAGCTCCTACAATGAGCAGTTCTTC
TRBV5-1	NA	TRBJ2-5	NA	CASSLEGREGETQYF	TGCGCCAGCAGCTTGGAGGGCAGGGAAGGAGAGACCCAGTACTTC
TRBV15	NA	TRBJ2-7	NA	CATSRDLGVLYEQYF	TGTGCCACCAGCAGAGATCTGGGGGTCCTTTACGAGCAGTACTTC
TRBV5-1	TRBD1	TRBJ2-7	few	CASSLEGTALGYEQYF	TGCGCCAGCAGCTTGGAGGGGACAGCCCTGGGCTACGAGCAGTACTTC
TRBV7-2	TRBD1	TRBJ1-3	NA	CASSLEGGGFGNTIYF	TGTGCCAGCAGCTTAGAGGGAGGGGGCTTCGGAAACACCATATATTTT
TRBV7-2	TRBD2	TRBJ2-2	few	CASSKLAGGATGELFF	TGTGCCAGCAGCAAACTAGCGGGGGGGGCAACCGGGGAGCTGTTTTTT
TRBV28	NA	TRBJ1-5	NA	CASTTFDRNQPQHF	TGTGCCAGCACCACATTCGACAGGAATCAGCCCCAGCATTTT
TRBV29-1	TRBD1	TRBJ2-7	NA	CSVLTGEDYEQYF	TGCAGCGTTTTGACAGGGGAGGACTACGAGCAGTACTTC
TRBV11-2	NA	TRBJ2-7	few	CASSLARVAYEQYF	TGTGCCAGCAGCTTAGCACGGGTTGCCTACGAGCAGTACTTC
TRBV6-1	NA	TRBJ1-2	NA	CASSEGWGAVANYGYTF	TGTGCCAGCAGTGAAGGATGGGGCGCGGTAGCTAACTATGGCTACACCTTC
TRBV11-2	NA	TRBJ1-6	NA	CATGTDYNSPLHF	TGTGCCACCGGTACAGATTATAATTCACCCCTCCACTTT
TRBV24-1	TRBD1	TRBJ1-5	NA	CATSESGTGGAQHF	TGTGCCACCAGTGAATCCGGGACAGGGGGAGCCCAGCATTTT
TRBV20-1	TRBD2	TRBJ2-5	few	CSADPLAGGQETQYF	TGCAGTGCCGATCCTCTAGCGGGGGGGCAAGAGACCCAGTACTTC
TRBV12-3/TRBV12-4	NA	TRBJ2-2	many	CASSGSLSGELFF	TGTGCCAGCTCTGGGAGTCTCTCCGGGGAGCTGTTTTTT
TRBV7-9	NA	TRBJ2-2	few	CAKGAANTGELFF	TGTGCCAAAGGGGCAGCGAACACCGGGGAGCTGTTTTTT
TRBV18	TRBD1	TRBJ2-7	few	CASSSNNRGEQYF	TGTGCCAGCTCATCCAATAACAGGGGTGAGCAGTACTTC
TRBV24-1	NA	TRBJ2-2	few	CATSIGPINTGELFF	TGTGCCACCAGCATTGGACCGATAAACACCGGGGAGCTGTTTTTT
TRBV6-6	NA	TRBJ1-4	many	CASSGGDNEKLFF	TGTGCCAGCAGCGGGGGAGATAATGAAAAACTGTTTTTT
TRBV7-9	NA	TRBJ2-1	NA	CASSLGGLEQFF	TGTGCCAGCAGCTTAGGGGGGCTTGAGCAGTTCTTC
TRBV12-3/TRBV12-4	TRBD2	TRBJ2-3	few	CASRKRGADTQYF	TGTGCCAGCAGGAAGCGGGGAGCAGATACGCAGTATTTT
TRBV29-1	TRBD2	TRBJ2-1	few	CSVEERAGYNEQFF	TGCAGCGTTGAAGAGCGAGCGGGGTACAATGAGCAGTTCTTC
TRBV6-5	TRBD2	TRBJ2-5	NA	CASSYRASGRARETQYF	TGTGCCAGCAGTTACAGGGCTAGCGGGAGGGCTCGGGAGACCCAGTACTTC
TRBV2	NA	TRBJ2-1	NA	CATSDFPEQFF	TGTGCCACCTCGGACTTCCCTGAGCAGTTCTTC
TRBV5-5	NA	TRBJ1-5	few	CASSWGQGPNQPQHF	TGTGCCAGCAGCTGGGGTCAGGGGCCAAATCAGCCCCAGCATTTT
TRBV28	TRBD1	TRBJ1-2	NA	CASSGRDRNGYTF	TGTGCCAGCAGTGGCCGGGACAGGAATGGCTACACCTTC
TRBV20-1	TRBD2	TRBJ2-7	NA	CSATSPGTSSHEQYF	TGCAGTGCTACCAGTCCGGGGACTAGCTCCCACGAGCAGTACTTC
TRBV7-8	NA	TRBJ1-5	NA	CASSLDRPSNNQPQHF	TGTGCCAGCAGCCTGGACCGGCCGAGTAACAATCAGCCCCAGCATTTT
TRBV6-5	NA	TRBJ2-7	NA	CASSLGRNEQYF	TGTGCCAGCAGTCTTGGACGGAACGAGCAGTACTTC
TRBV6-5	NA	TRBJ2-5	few	CASRTNLETQYF	TGTGCCAGCAGGACGAACCTGGAGACCCAGTACTTC
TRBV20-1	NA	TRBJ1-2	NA	CSAELRGLYGYTF	TGCAGTGCTGAACTCAGGGGTCTCTATGGCTACACCTTC
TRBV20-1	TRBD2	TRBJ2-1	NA	CSARRGTTNEQFF	TGCAGTGCTAGACGTGGGACTACCAATGAGCAGTTCTTC
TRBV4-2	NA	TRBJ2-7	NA	CASSWGPGNYEQYF	TGTGCCAGCAGCTGGGGGCCTGGGAACTACGAGCAGTACTTC
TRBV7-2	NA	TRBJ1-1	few	CASSLVATEGRVSEAFF	TGTGCCAGCAGCTTAGTTGCGACCGAGGGGCGAGTCAGTGAAGCTTTCTTT
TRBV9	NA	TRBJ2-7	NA	CASSVGLGRDEQYF	TGTGCCAGCAGCGTAGGGTTAGGCAGGGACGAGCAGTACTTC
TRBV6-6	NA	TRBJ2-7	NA	CASSGGTRGEQYF	TGTGCCAGCAGCGGAGGAACAAGGGGCGAGCAGTACTTC
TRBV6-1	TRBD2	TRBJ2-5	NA	CASRPLAETSTQYF	TGTGCCAGCAGACCTCTAGCGGAAACTTCGACCCAGTACTTC
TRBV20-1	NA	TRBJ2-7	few	CSAERGKEQYF	TGCAGTGCGGAAAGGGGGAAGGAGCAGTACTTC
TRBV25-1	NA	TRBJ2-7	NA	CASSPPLSYEQYF	TGTGCCAGCAGTCCCCCTTTGTCCTACGAGCAGTACTTC
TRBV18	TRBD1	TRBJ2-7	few	CASSPPSGQNYEQYF	TGTGCCAGCTCACCACCGTCGGGACAGAACTACGAGCAGTACTTC
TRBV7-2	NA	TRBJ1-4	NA	CASSPGRGTEKLFF	TGTGCCAGCAGCCCCGGTAGGGGGACGGAAAAACTGTTTTTT
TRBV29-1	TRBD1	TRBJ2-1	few	CSAGQGGNEQFF	TGCAGCGCGGGACAGGGGGGGAATGAGCAGTTCTTC
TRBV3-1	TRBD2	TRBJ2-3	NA	CASSQGAGEYTDTQYF	TGTGCCAGCAGCCAAGGAGCGGGGGAATACACAGATACGCAGTATTTT
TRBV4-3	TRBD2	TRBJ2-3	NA	CASSQDWAGGLDTQYF	TGCGCCAGCAGCCAAGATTGGGCGGGAGGGCTAGATACGCAGTATTTT
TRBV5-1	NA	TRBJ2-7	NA	CASSLGPRDSGNYEQYF	TGCGCCAGCAGCTTGGGACCACGGGACTCCGGCAACTACGAGCAGTACTTC
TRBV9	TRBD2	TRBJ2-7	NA	CASSTIAGANYEQYF	TGTGCCAGCAGCACCATAGCGGGAGCCAACTACGAGCAGTACTTC
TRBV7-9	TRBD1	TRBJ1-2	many	CASRRDMTGGYTF	TGTGCCAGCAGAAGAGATATGACAGGGGGCTACACCTTC
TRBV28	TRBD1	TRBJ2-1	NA	CASSLWGGGQGYNEQFF	TGTGCCAGCAGTTTATGGGGTGGGGGACAGGGTTACAATGAGCAGTTCTTC
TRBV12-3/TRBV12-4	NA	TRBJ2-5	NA	CASSLSRKETQYF	TGTGCCAGCAGTTTGTCCCGAAAGGAGACCCAGTACTTC